These T cell receptor beta chains were read from a single sample in a study of T cells in Graves' hyperthyroidism and ophthalmopathy. TCRdb redid the calling of the multiplex PCR reads with MiXCR, one entry per CDR3 protein. The data show approximately 600,000 distinct CDR3 sequences, around 20% seen once. Sequences were obtained from blood. The source is a young man with Graves' ophthalmopathy. Each CDR3 is given without its conserved first and last residue.

V gene	CDR3 protein
TRBV7-8	ASTKMENTEAF
TRBV5-5	ASSWLRAGLADQETQY
TRBV9	ASSASGRFTDAQY
TRBV6-2/TRBV6-3	ASSYSIWELYQPQH
TRBV10-3	AISESEAISNYGYT
TRBV7-9	ASSPGLAGYFEQY
TRBV28	ASSSGGGLQETQY
TRBV7-9	ASSYREVLETQY
TRBV14	ASSQGLAGGRRTQY
TRBV27	ASNFYREAGELF
TRBV24-1	ATSDAGTGVPTEAF
TRBV11-2	ASSLVTDEQY
TRBV30	AWTENSGNTIY
TRBV11-2	ASSYISLVRNEQF
TRBV5-1	ASSLGGLEQPQH
TRBV10-2	ASSEPGLANEQF
TRBV12-3/TRBV12-4	ASTIRASGFNTGELF
TRBV30	AAGGNTQY
TRBV7-2	ASSFRDRGSYEQY
TRBV5-6	ASSQGQGARGNTEAF
TRBV30	AWRQQAYYEQY
TRBV10-3	AISESAQNTGELF
TRBV14	ASSQGGATGLEEQY
TRBV27	ASSSLAGDYEQY
TRBV28	ASSLPGALGNTIY
TRBV6-6	ASSYPTSGKYEQY
TRBV30	AWVRDSTDYGYT
TRBV28	ASIQPGTGGINEQF
TRBV6-1	ASSEEGWAYEQY
TRBV13	ASSPRQGRMDEQF
TRBV28	ASSLLLTAMNTEAF
TRBV27	ASSTLVRAGTDTQY
TRBV7-7	ASSSGNAGTDTQY
TRBV7-2	ASSLGTALNTEAF
TRBV10-2	ASSEPDREGGTNTGELF
TRBV28	ASSVKGRRETQY
TRBV5-4	ASSPSRARTDTQY
TRBV3-1	ASSDKIFYYNEQF
TRBV7-9	ASSPAGTGGLVGEAF
TRBV19	ASTAGLGVETQY
TRBV11-2	ASSSTSTEQF
TRBV11-2	ASSSNLGTNNEQY
TRBV29-1	SDTGGPRVDTQY
TRBV7-8	ASSDEHGYT
TRBV5-1	ASSFSDLVAEQF
TRBV7-2	ASSSYTKNTEAF
TRBV3-1	ASSPPGGARNGELF
TRBV7-2	ASSSAGASGETQY
TRBV20-1	SEGGDQPQH
TRBV6-1	AGDDWPMNTEAF
TRBV7-9	ASSSLGTGMADTQY